What follows are 9 T cell receptor beta chains derived from one specimen sequenced in a study of early T cells in non-severe SARS-CoV-2 infection. TCRdb processed the 5' RACE reads anew with MiXCR; each CDR3 protein has one entry. The sample lists about 33,000 distinct CDR3 sequences, over 4.5% occurring once. Sample: whole blood. The receptor source for this set is an adult who was a healthcare worker with PCR-confirmed SARS-CoV-2 infection or an uninfected control (not recorded which).

Ten or more counts support this clonotype. The V gene is TRBV9, the J gene TRBJ2-5, with TRBD2 identical over 9 bases. The CDR3 contains 16 residues. V shed 3 bases, J shed 5 bases, and the junction held 11 bases outside the gene matches. Germline loops: CDR1 SGDLS, CDR2 YYNGEE. The CDR3 region has the DNA TGTGCCAGCAGCGCCTCTGGAGCGGGGGGAATTGAGACCCAGTACTTC. It specifies CASSASGAGGIETQYF.

Ten or more counts support this clonotype. The chain is built from TRBV6-5 and TRBJ1-1, with D possibly TRBD1 on 6 matching bases. CDR1 is MNHEY and CDR2 is SVGAGI in the germline V gene. Trimming took 7 bases from V and 5 from J, leaving 20 bases between them. The CDR3 covers 15 residues. The CDR3 region is CASILGGTMGTEAFF. CDR3 bases: TGTGCCAGCATCCTAGGGGGGACAATGGGAACTGAAGCTTTCTTT.

The chain couples TRBV6-2 or TRBV6-3 to TRBJ1-6; D is undetermined. The CDR3 has 12 residues. Germline V gene sequence: CDR1 MNHEY, CDR2 SVGEGT. The V end lost 7 bases, the J end lost 9 bases, and 10 bases lay between the germline ends. The CDR3 coding sequence is TGTGCCAGCACCGCCATCGGTTCACCCCTCCACTTT. Translation: CASTAIGSPLHF.

The gene calls are TRBV9 and TRBJ2-1; tentative D call: TRBD1 (6 bases). The CDR3 runs 14 residues. V was shortened by 4 bases and J by 9 bases, with 17 bases between the two germline ends. The germline V gene encodes CDR1 SGDLS and CDR2 YYNGEE. The CDR3 loop is CASSPFRDTGEQFF. The CDR3 nucleotides read TGTGCCAGCAGCCCTTTCCGGGACACCGGTGAGCAGTTCTTC.

This clonotype was detected ten times or more. The chain has TRBV25-1 and TRBJ2-5; D is unclear. This CDR3 contains 11 residues. Trimming stripped 1 base from V and 5 bases from J, with 2 bases between. Per germline, CDR1 MGHDK and CDR2 SYGVNS. CDR3 region: CASSELETQYF. CDR3 DNA: TGTGCCAGCAGTGAATTGGAGACCCAGTACTTC.

J is TRBJ2-1 and V is TRBV7-9; D tentatively fits TRBD1 or TRBD2 (6 bases each). This CDR3 contains 13 residues. Per germline, CDR1 SEHNR and CDR2 FQNEAQ (reference sequence). V lost 5 bases, J lost 9 bases, and 14 bases lay in between. The CDR3 loop reads CASSLEGGSEQFF. The CDR3 DNA reads as TGTGCCAGCAGCCTCGAGGGGGGCAGTGAGCAGTTCTTC. Looking up the rest from reference TRBV7-9 and TRBJ2-1 gives the full variable domain: DTGVSQNPRHKITKRGQNVTFRCDPISEHNRLYWYRQTLGQGPEFLTYFQNEAQLEKSRLLSDRFSAERPKGSFSTLEIQRTEQGDSAMYLCASSLEGGSEQFFGPGTRLTVL.

The chain recombines TRBV27 with TRBJ2-3; 8 bases are shared with TRBD1. CDR3 size: 15 residues. Germline V gene sequence: CDR1 MNHEY, CDR2 SMNVEV (reference sequence). The V gene end was trimmed by 0 bases and the J gene end by 11 bases; junction bases not matched to a gene: 10. CDR3 region: CASSLSPAGGYEQYF. CDR3 DNA: TGTGCCAGCAGTTTATCGCCAGCAGGGGGCTACGAGCAGTATTTT.

This clonotype occurred many times. This chain joins TRBV9 and TRBJ1-6; 8 nucleotides match TRBD1. Losses at the gene ends were 4 bases for V and 7 bases for J; bases not matched to a gene: 10. The CDR3 length is 16 residues. The V gene's germline CDR1 is SGDLS and CDR2 YYNGEE. DNA of the CDR3: TGTGCCAGCAGCCCCCGGACAGGGAGTCCCAATTCACCCCTCCACTTT. Residues: CASSPRTGSPNSPLHF.

This clonotype was recorded many times. The chain joins TRBV7-3 to TRBJ1-2, with TRBD1 matching over 7 bases. Germline V gives CDR1 SGHTA, CDR2 FQGTGA. The ends lost 5 bases at V and 3 bases at J; junction bases unmatched: 9. This CDR3 region has 15 residues. The CDR3 protein is CASSPSEGADYGYTF. The DNA of the CDR3 is TGTGCCAGCAGCCCGTCGGAGGGGGCGGACTATGGCTACACCTTC.